These 27 T cell receptor beta chains came from one sample sequenced in a study of shared T cell receptors in the human thymus (dated by TCRdb to 2020 to 2023). Library preparation was by the immunoSEQ multiplex PCR assay. Entries here come from immuneACCESS through TCRdb and include only in-frame sequences with V and J called. Some clones fail to appear in such tables; in the studies checked, an unresolved V gene covers under half of the shortfall, and the cause of the remainder is unknown. This sample lists over 650,000 clones; over 75% were detected once. The ten largest account for 0.0094% of the sample. These data were also filed under a second study, of human thymus T cells.

The sequencing input was thymocytes. The receptors come from a boy less than two years old with a congenital heart defect. Donor details come from another sample of the same person, matched by shared clones.

The chain recombines TRBV13 with TRBJ1-1, with D possibly being TRBD1 (5 bases). The V end lost 5 bases, the J end lost 1 base, and 11 bases lay between the germline ends. Germline V gives CDR1 PRHDT, CDR2 FYEKMQ (reference sequence). The CDR3 extends over 14 amino acids. The CDR3 reads CASSPGHSNTEAFF. In nucleotides, the CDR3 is TGTGCCAGCAGCCCAGGACACTCGAACACTGAAGCTTTCTTT.

The chain employs TRBV18 and TRBJ2-3; D unclear. V was cut by 4 bases and J by 4 bases, with 9 bases left in between. This CDR3 contains 13 residues. From germline, CDR1 is KGHSH and CDR2 LQKENI. The CDR3 DNA is TGTGCCAGCTCACTGCGTGTGGCAGATACGCAGTATTTT. Its translation is CASSLRVADTQYF. The full variable domain, in which reference TRBV18 and TRBJ2-3 provide the parts outside the CDR3, is NAGVMQNPRHLVRRRGQEARLRCSPMKGHSHVYWYRQLPEEGLKFMVYLQKENIIDESGMPKERFSAEFPKEGPSILRIQQVVRGDSAAYFCASSLRVADTQYFGPGTRLTVL.

The rearrangement joins TRBV30 to TRBJ1-6; D might be TRBD1 (5 bases). V was pared by 4 bases and J by 8 bases, with 12 bases between. The V gene's germline CDR1 is GTSNPN and CDR2 SVGIG (reference sequence). CDR3 length: 13 amino acids. The chain's CDR3 is CAWNEPRDSPLHF. The CDR3 region has the DNA TGTGCCTGGAACGAACCCAGGGATTCACCCCTCCACTTT. Using reference TRBV30 and TRBJ1-6 for the parts outside the CDR3, the full variable domain is SQTIHQWPATLVQPVGSPLSLECTVEGTSNPNLYWYRQAAGRGLQLLFYSVGIGQISSEVPQNLSASRPQDRQFILSSKKLLLSDSGFYLCAWNEPRDSPLHFGNGTRLTVT.

The chain uses TRBV28 and TRBJ1-6; 7 bases are a match to TRBD1. The CDR3 is made up of 14 amino acids. J was trimmed by 11 bases and V by 6 bases; bases with no gene match: 10. Germline lookup yields CDR1 MDHEN and CDR2 SYDVKM. CDR3 nucleotides: TGTGCCAGCAGATCGACAGGGATAGGGGCACCCCTCCACTTT. It translates to CASRSTGIGAPLHF.

The rearrangement joins TRBV4-1 to TRBJ1-2; 8 bases are shared with TRBD1. With 3 bases clipped from V and 6 bases from J, the junction kept 9 bases outside the gene matches. In germline, CDR1 is MGHRA, CDR2 YSYEKL. There are 15 residues in the CDR3. This CDR3 is CASSHKDRELNGYTF. The CDR3 DNA reads as TGCGCCAGCAGCCACAAGGACAGGGAATTGAATGGCTACACCTTC.

The rearrangement joins TRBV30 to TRBJ1-2; weak D call: TRBD1 (6 bases). V shed 2 bases and J shed 4 bases, with 35 bases lying between them. CDR3 length: 21 residues. Germline V gene sequence: CDR1 GTSNPN, CDR2 SVGIG (reference sequence). DNA for the CDR3: TGTGCCTGGAGTCCCATTCCCGACTTCAAGGCCCGACAGGACTCGCTCTATGGCTACACCTTC. Translated: CAWSPIPDFKARQDSLYGYTF.

This chain joins TRBV4-3 and TRBJ2-5; 7 bases match TRBD1. Germline V CDR1 and CDR2: LGHNA, YSLEER. Losses at the gene ends were 0 bases for V and 3 bases for J; bases not matched to a gene: 10. The CDR3 totals 17 residues. CDR3 nucleotide sequence: TGCGCCAGCAGCCAAGATCACTACAGGGGCCCTGAAGAGACCCAGTACTTC. It encodes CASSQDHYRGPEETQYF.

The rearrangement joins TRBV11-2 to TRBJ2-7; TRBD2 agrees at 9 bases. With V trimmed by 5 bases and J by 5 bases, 13 bases remained unmatched. Germline V gene sequence: CDR1 SGHAT, CDR2 FQNNGV. The CDR3 covers 16 residues. The CDR3 loop reads CASSATGTSNPHEQYF. The CDR3 nucleotides are TGTGCCAGCAGCGCCACCGGGACTAGCAACCCCCACGAGCAGTACTTC.

The J gene is TRBJ1-1, the V gene TRBV6-6; 10 positions match TRBD1. V lost 4 bases to trimming and J lost 4 bases; unmatched junction nucleotides: 3. CDR3 length: 14 residues. In germline, CDR1 is MNHNY, CDR2 SVGAGI (reference sequence). CDR3 loop: CASSLDRGLTEAFF. The CDR3 DNA sequence: TGTGCCAGCAGTTTAGACAGGGGGCTCACTGAAGCTTTCTTT.

The chain recombines TRBV6-5 with TRBJ2-2; 7 nucleotides agree with TRBD2. This CDR3 is built from 16 residues. Germline trimming cut 1 base from V and 4 bases from J; bases unmatched to any gene: 6. The germline V gene has CDR1 MNHEY and CDR2 SVGAGI. CDR3 protein: CASSYCAGVGTGELFF. CDR3 DNA sequence: TGTGCCAGCAGTTACTGCGCGGGAGTGGGCACCGGGGAGCTGTTTTTT.

The chain is built from TRBV4-3 and TRBJ1-5; 8 nucleotides agree with TRBD1. With V trimmed by 1 base and J by 4 bases, 6 bases remained unmatched. The CDR3 loop spans 16 amino acids. Per the germline V gene, CDR1 is LGHNA and CDR2 is YSLEER. The CDR3 region has the DNA TGCGCCAGCAGCCAAGTATGGTACAGGGGGAATCAGCCCCAGCATTTT. This codes for CASSQVWYRGNQPQHF.

V usage is TRBV2 and J usage is TRBJ2-5; TRBD1 matches at 10 bases. Germline CDR1 SNHLY, CDR2 FYNNEI. There are 19 residues in the CDR3. Unmatched junction bases numbered 23, after V lost 8 bases and J lost 5 bases. The DNA of the CDR3 is TGTGCCAGCCGGGACAGGGGTTTCAGGGGAAACGTCCGTCGGGAGACCCAGTACTTC. Its protein is CASRDRGFRGNVRRETQYF.

The CDR3 spells CASSLSGGNQPQHF. The CDR3 nucleotides read TGTGCCAGCAGCTTGTCAGGGGGCAATCAGCCCCAGCATTTT. The chain has TRBV7-2 and TRBJ1-5; perhaps TRBD1 as D (6 bases). The germline V and J ends were trimmed by 3 bases and 2 bases, with 8 bases remaining between them. CDR3 length: 14 amino acids. The germline V gene has CDR1 SGHTA and CDR2 FQGNSA.

In this sample, this clone turned up once. The gene calls are TRBV30 and TRBJ2-3; D perhaps matches TRBD2 (6 bases). Germline assignment: CDR1 GTSNPN and CDR2 SVGIG (reference sequence). The V and J ends lost 2 bases and 2 bases respectively, with 8 bases between them. This CDR3 is built from 13 residues. CDR3 region: CAWSLAPTDTQYF. Written as DNA, the CDR3 is TGTGCCTGGAGTCTAGCGCCCACAGATACGCAGTATTTT.

The chain is built from TRBV10-3 and TRBJ2-5; 11 bases fit TRBD2. The CDR3 loop spans 17 amino acids. V gave up 6 bases and J gave up 3 bases; unmatched junction bases: 12. The V gene's germline CDR1 is ENHRY and CDR2 SYGVKD. The CDR3 region has the DNA TGTGCCATCAGATCAGAACTAGCGGGAGAGGGTGAAGAGACCCAGTACTTC. Protein: CAIRSELAGEGEETQYF.

CDR3 region: CATSRDRQAVEAFF. The CDR3 DNA sequence: TGTGCCACCAGCAGAGACAGGCAGGCCGTTGAAGCTTTCTTT. The rearrangement uses TRBV15 and TRBJ1-1; unclear D gene. The CDR3 length is 14 residues. V was clipped by 0 bases and J by 7 bases, with 12 bases between them. CDR1 is LNHNV, CDR2 YYDKDF, per germline (reference sequence).

This chain joins TRBV27 and TRBJ2-1; 7 nucleotides align to TRBD2. Trimming cost V 6 bases and J 6 bases; bases outside gene matches: 14. CDR1 is MNHEY, CDR2 SMNVEV, per germline (reference sequence). The CDR3 consists of 16 residues. As DNA, the CDR3 is TGTGCCAGCAGGGCACCGGGGGGAAGGCCTTCCAATGAGCAGTTCTTC. This encodes CASRAPGGRPSNEQFF.

The genes are TRBV7-9 and TRBJ1-1; no firm D call. Deletions cut 5 bases from V and 3 bases from J, with 13 bases between. Germline assignment: CDR1 SEHNR and CDR2 FQNEAQ (reference sequence). The CDR3 runs 14 residues. This CDR3 reads CASSPRRNYTEAFF. The DNA of the CDR3 is TGTGCCAGCAGCCCTAGACGGAACTACACTGAAGCTTTCTTT. Based on the CDR3 plus reference TRBV7-9 and TRBJ1-1, the full variable domain is DTGVSQNPRHKITKRGQNVTFRCDPISEHNRLYWYRQTLGQGPEFLTYFQNEAQLEKSRLLSDRFSAERPKGSFSTLEIQRTEQGDSAMYLCASSPRRNYTEAFFGQGTRLTVV.

The chain is built from TRBV29-1 and TRBJ2-1; D is possibly TRBD2 (5 bases). The V gene lost 5 bases and the J gene lost 1 base, with 9 bases spanning the gap. Germline lookup yields CDR1 SQVTM and CDR2 ANQGSEA. The CDR3 totals 13 residues. The CDR3 is CSVSGGSYNEQFF. CDR3 coding DNA: TGCAGCGTTAGTGGCGGGTCCTACAATGAGCAGTTCTTC.

This rearrangement joins TRBV30 to TRBJ1-2; 9 bases agree with TRBD1. Trimming took 6 bases from V and 1 from J; bases not matched to a gene: 9. The CDR3 covers 15 residues. The germline gives CDR1 GTSNPN, CDR2 SVGIG (reference sequence). The CDR3 region is CACKGQGLLNYGYTF. The CDR3 region has the DNA TGTGCCTGTAAGGGACAGGGCCTGCTTAACTATGGCTACACCTTC.

The rearrangement uses TRBV4-3 and TRBJ1-5; D remains unclear. Germline V gene sequence: CDR1 LGHNA, CDR2 YSLEER. This CDR3 contains 15 residues. Trimming left V 0 bases short and J 5 bases short, with 11 bases between. The CDR3 spells CASSQDTGPDQPQHF. The CDR3 coding sequence is TGCGCCAGCAGCCAAGATACGGGTCCAGATCAGCCCCAGCATTTT.

The chain couples TRBV11-2 to TRBJ2-1, with no clear D. This CDR3 has 15 residues. CDR1 is SGHAT, CDR2 FQNNGV, per germline. Trimming took off 1 base at V and 0 bases at J, with 7 bases between the two ends. The CDR3 loop reads CASSLGTGSYNEQFF. The CDR3 DNA reads TGTGCCAGCAGCTTAGGTACTGGCTCCTACAATGAGCAGTTCTTC.

As DNA, the CDR3 is TGTGCCAGCAGCCCCATCCGATGGAGCTCTGGAAACACCATATATTTT. It is translated as CASSPIRWSSGNTIYF. The V and J genes are TRBV7-2 and TRBJ1-3, with D uncertain. Germline V gene data show CDR1 as SGHTA and CDR2 as FQGNSA. The CDR3 spans 16 residues. Trimming took 5 bases from V and 0 from J, leaving 14 bases between them.

This clone was picked up one time. The chain employs TRBV15 and TRBJ1-5; D remains unclear. The CDR3 length is 12 residues. V lost 0 bases, J lost 8 bases, and 5 bases lay in between. The germline V gene encodes CDR1 LNHNV and CDR2 YYDKDF (reference sequence). This CDR3 is CATSREYKPQHF. The CDR3 region has the DNA TGTGCCACCAGCAGAGAGTACAAGCCCCAGCATTTT.

This sequence joins TRBV27 and TRBJ1-2, with D maybe TRBD1 (5 bases). The CDR3 totals 15 residues. Germline V gives CDR1 MNHEY, CDR2 SMNVEV (reference sequence). V was trimmed by 6 bases and J by 2 bases, leaving 16 bases between them. The DNA of the CDR3 is TGTGCCAGCAGGCGTAGGGGTTTTGGGAACTATGGCTACACCTTC. The encoded protein is CASRRRGFGNYGYTF.

This chain joins TRBV6-1 and TRBJ2-7; D not resolved. Germline assignment: CDR1 MNHNS and CDR2 SASEGT. Deletions cut 6 bases from V and 0 bases from J, with 15 bases between. This CDR3 spans 15 amino acids. CDR3 coding DNA: TGTGCCAGCAGCACAAGGTGGGCAATCTCCTACGAGCAGTACTTC. It specifies CASSTRWAISYEQYF.

CDR3 residues: CASSSWGQTLNTGELFF. The CDR3 DNA follows: TGTGCCAGCAGCTCTTGGGGACAGACTTTGAACACCGGGGAGCTGTTTTTT. The chain recombines TRBV9 with TRBJ2-2; 7 positions agree with TRBD1. J lost 1 base, V lost 4 bases, and 10 bases had no gene match. This CDR3 comprises 17 residues. Germline CDR1 SGDLS, CDR2 YYNGEE.